Following are 13 T cell receptor beta chains from one sample sequenced in a study of beta chain features in type 1 diabetes. Study-wide results and limits: Researchers report that Type 1 diabetes patients had moderately but significantly shorter TCRB CDR3s across all four CD4+ subsets.

Isolated RNA was reverse transcribed in full, so expressed TCRB transcripts were sequenced. Produced via immunoSEQ multiplex PCR; TCRdb's table is partial and in-frame only. In the table there are 300,000 to 400,000 clones, around an eighth of which are singletons. What these receptors recognize is not known. What was sequenced was naive CD4+ T cells from blood. These receptors were collected from a woman aged 18-30 years with type 1 diabetes.

A few counts support this clone. V and J are TRBV30 and TRBJ1-5; the D gene is possibly TRBD1 (5 bases). This CDR3 region has 14 residues. Trimming shortened V by 2 bases and J by 5 bases, and 13 bases separated the two germline ends. Looked up from germline, CDR1 is GTSNPN and CDR2 is SVGIG (reference sequence). The CDR3 protein is CAWSTHLGHQPQHF. CDR3 DNA sequence: TGTGCCTGGAGTACCCACCTGGGGCATCAGCCCCAGCATTTT.

The table lists this clone with a few counts. The chain combines TRBV7-3 with TRBJ2-2, with 8 bases matching TRBD2. The V and J ends lost 2 bases and 3 bases, in that order; junction bases with no gene match: 5. The CDR3 consists of 16 residues. Germline CDR1 SGHTA, CDR2 FQGTGA. CDR3 nucleotide sequence: TGTGCCAGCAGCTTAGTCCCCGGGAGGGACACCGGGGAGCTGTTTTTT. Its translation is CASSLVPGRDTGELFF.

This rearrangement joins TRBV5-1 to TRBJ2-3; D is perhaps TRBD2 (5 bases). CDR3 length equals 14 residues. Germline V gene data show CDR1 as SGHRS and CDR2 as YFSETQ. Trimming took off 4 bases at V and 2 bases at J, with 11 bases between the two ends. CDR3 in DNA: TGCGCCAGCAGCGCGGACTCCATCACAGATACGCAGTATTTT. Translating gives CASSADSITDTQYF.

The V gene is TRBV5-1, the J gene TRBJ2-7, with a possible D match to TRBD2 (5 bases). Germline values: CDR1 SGHRS, CDR2 YFSETQ. The length of the CDR3 is 15 residues. V was cut by 0 bases and J by 0 bases, with 10 bases left in between. The CDR3 DNA reads as TGCGCCAGCAGCTTGGGCGGTACTAGCTCCTACGAGCAGTACTTC. Its protein product is CASSLGGTSSYEQYF.

This chain joins TRBV7-9 and TRBJ2-1; TRBD2 is a possible D gene (6 bases). The germline gives CDR1 SEHNR, CDR2 FQNEAQ (reference sequence). Trimming cost V 1 base and J 9 bases, with 13 bases left between them. The CDR3 runs to 14 residues. CDR3 nucleotides: TGTGCCAGCAGCTTAGGGCCCCTCGGGGGTGAGCAGTTCTTC. Translating gives CASSLGPLGGEQFF.

This clone appeared a few times. The chain combines TRBV19 with TRBJ1-5; no clear D gene. CDR1 and CDR2 (germline): LNHDA, SQIVND (reference sequence). Trimming took 0 bases from V and 4 from J, leaving 10 bases between them. This CDR3 contains 15 residues. The CDR3 DNA reads TGTGCCAGTAGTATAGAAAAACAGCATAATCAGCCCCAGCATTTT. This codes for CASSIEKQHNQPQHF.

This clone came up a few times. The chain is built from TRBV28 and TRBJ1-2; no clear D gene. Germline V gives CDR1 MDHEN, CDR2 SYDVKM. Trimming shortened V by 7 bases and J by 1 base, and 10 bases separated the two germline ends. The CDR3 loop spans 13 amino acids. The CDR3 loop is CASTVEFNYGYTF. The CDR3 DNA sequence: TGTGCCAGCACCGTGGAGTTTAACTATGGCTACACCTTC.

V is TRBV5-1 and J is TRBJ2-2; the match to TRBD2 covers 7 bases. The CDR3 length is 17 residues. Losses at the gene ends were 4 bases for V and 2 bases for J; bases not matched to a gene: 11. Germline V lookup: CDR1 SGHRS, CDR2 YFSETQ. The CDR3 DNA sequence: TGCGCCAGCAGCGCCCAACCGGGACTAACCAACACCGGGGAGCTGTTTTTT. It yields the protein CASSAQPGLTNTGELFF.

As regards this clone: This CDR3 is also generated by other DNA sequences in the sample. The rearrangement links TRBV2 to TRBJ1-1; TRBD1 is a possible D gene (6 bases). Germline CDR1 and CDR2: SNHLY and FYNNEI. Deletions cut 6 bases from V and 0 bases from J, with 8 bases between. The CDR3 covers 13 residues. CDR3 protein: CASRDRMNTEAFF. Written as DNA, the CDR3 is TGTGCCAGCAGGGACAGAATGAACACTGAAGCTTTCTTT.

This clone came up a few times. The chain has TRBV19 and TRBJ1-2; TRBD1 is a possible D gene (6 bases). Germline V gene sequence: CDR1 LNHDA, CDR2 SQIVND (reference sequence). Trimming took 0 bases from V and 5 from J, leaving 13 bases between them. This CDR3 is 15 amino acids long. CDR3 coding DNA: TGTGCCAGTAGTATAGATTGGCAGGGGATGTATGGCTACACCTTC. Its translation is CASSIDWQGMYGYTF. The full variable domain, with the rest looked up from reference TRBV19 and TRBJ1-2, is DGGITQSPKYLFRKEGQNVTLSCEQNLNHDAMYWYRQDPGQGLRLIYYSQIVNDFQKGDIAEGYSVSREKKESFPLTVTSAQKNPTAFYLCASSIDWQGMYGYTFGSGTRLTVV.

This clone appeared a few times. V and J are TRBV2 and TRBJ2-5, with TRBD2 matching over 15 bases. The J segment lost 2 bases and the V segment lost 5 bases, leaving 3 bases of the junction unmatched. In germline, CDR1 is SNHLY, CDR2 FYNNEI. The CDR3 has 16 residues. The CDR3 is CASSRTSGRGQETQYF. The CDR3 DNA reads as TGTGCCAGCAGTCGGACTAGCGGGAGGGGTCAAGAGACCCAGTACTTC.

V usage is TRBV5-4 and J usage is TRBJ2-7, with 12 bases lining up with TRBD1. The length of the CDR3 is 16 residues. Looked up from germline, CDR1 is SGHNT and CDR2 is YYREEE (reference sequence). With 1 base clipped from V and 3 bases from J, the junction kept 5 bases outside the gene matches. CDR3 coding DNA: TGTGCCAGCAGCTTGCCGGGGACAGGGGGCCTCTACGAGCAGTACGTC. Its translation: CASSLPGTGGLYEQYV.

The rearrangement uses TRBV5-1 and TRBJ2-5, with TRBD2 matching over 9 bases. Looked up from germline, CDR1 is SGHRS and CDR2 is YFSETQ. V dropped 6 bases and J dropped 2; count of bases not matched to a gene: 14. There are 17 residues in the CDR3. The chain's CDR3 is CASTLGASGALQETQYF. CDR3 DNA sequence: TGCGCCAGCACCCTCGGGGCTAGCGGGGCTCTACAAGAGACCCAGTACTTC.